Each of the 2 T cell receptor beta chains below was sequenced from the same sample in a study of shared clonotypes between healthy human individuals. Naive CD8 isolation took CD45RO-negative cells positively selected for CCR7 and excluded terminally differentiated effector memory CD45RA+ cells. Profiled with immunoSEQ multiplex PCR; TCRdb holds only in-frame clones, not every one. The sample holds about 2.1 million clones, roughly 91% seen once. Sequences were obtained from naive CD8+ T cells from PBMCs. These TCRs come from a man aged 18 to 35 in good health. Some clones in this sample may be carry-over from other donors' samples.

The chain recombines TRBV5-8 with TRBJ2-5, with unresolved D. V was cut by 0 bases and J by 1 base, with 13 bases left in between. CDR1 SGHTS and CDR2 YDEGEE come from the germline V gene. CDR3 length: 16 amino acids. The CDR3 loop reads CASSLGAVGSQETQYF. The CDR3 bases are TGTGCCAGCAGCTTGGGGGCAGTTGGATCCCAAGAGACCCAGTACTTC.

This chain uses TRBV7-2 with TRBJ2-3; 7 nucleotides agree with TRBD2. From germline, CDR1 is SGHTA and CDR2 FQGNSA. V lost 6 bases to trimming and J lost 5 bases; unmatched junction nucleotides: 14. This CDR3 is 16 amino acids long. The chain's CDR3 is CASRIRGLAAGDTQYF. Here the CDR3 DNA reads TGTGCCAGCAGGATCCGTGGCCTAGCGGCTGGAGATACGCAGTATTTT. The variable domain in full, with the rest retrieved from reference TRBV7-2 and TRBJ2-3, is GAGVSQSPSNKVTEKGKDVELRCDPISGHTALYWYRQSLGQGLEFLIYFQGNSAPDKSGLPSDRFSAERTGGSVSTLTIQRTQQEDSAVYLCASRIRGLAAGDTQYFGPGTRLTVL.